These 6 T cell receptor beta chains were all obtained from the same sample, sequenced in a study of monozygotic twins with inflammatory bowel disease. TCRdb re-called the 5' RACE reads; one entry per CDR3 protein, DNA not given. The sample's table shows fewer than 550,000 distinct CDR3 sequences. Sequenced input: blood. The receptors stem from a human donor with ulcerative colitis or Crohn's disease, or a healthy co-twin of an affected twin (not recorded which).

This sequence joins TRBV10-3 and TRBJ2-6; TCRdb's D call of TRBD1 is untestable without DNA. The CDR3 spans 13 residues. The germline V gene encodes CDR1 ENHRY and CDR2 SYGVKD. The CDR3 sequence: CAISRAGANVLTF.

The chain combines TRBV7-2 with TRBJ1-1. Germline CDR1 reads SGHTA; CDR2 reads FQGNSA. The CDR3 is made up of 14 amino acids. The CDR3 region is CASSYGGLGTEAFF.

The CDR3 here is CSAIHSHEQFF. The rearrangement links TRBV20-1 to TRBJ2-1. Germline CDR1 DFQATT, CDR2 SNEGSKA (reference sequence). This CDR3 region has 11 residues.

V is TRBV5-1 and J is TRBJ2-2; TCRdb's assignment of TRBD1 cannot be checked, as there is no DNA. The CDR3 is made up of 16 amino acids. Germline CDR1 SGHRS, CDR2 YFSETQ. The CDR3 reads CASSLQGRKNTGELFF.

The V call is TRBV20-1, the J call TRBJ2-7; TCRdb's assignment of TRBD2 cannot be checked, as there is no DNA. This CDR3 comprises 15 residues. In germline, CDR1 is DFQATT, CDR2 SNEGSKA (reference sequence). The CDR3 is CSARPSGRSLYEQYF.

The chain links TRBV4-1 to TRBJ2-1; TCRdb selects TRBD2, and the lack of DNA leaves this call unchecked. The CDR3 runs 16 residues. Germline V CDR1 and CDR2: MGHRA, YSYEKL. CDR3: CASSSGLAGPYNEQFF.